This T cell receptor beta chain is drawn from a study of spatial heterogeneity in lung cancer. For the study at large: The donors were some 70 patients with non-small cell lung cancer that was early-stage and untreated. Sequencing covered available follow-up PBMC samples collected a median of roughly 22 months after resection.

Every TCR cDNA molecule bore its own unique molecular identifier. TCRdb re-called the 5' RACE reads with MiXCR, one entry per CDR3 protein. In the table there are about 120,000 distinct CDR3 sequences, 10% to 15% of which are singletons. Germline assignment: CDR1 KGHDR and CDR2 SFDVKD. The CDR3 is made up of 13 amino acids. The germline V and J ends were trimmed by 7 bases and 1 base, with 9 bases remaining between them. As for time point: blood at routine non-recurrence follow-up after resection. Researchers sequenced whole RNA taken from tumor, nontumor lung or frozen PBMC without sorting. The sequencing here drew on PBMCs, taken at follow-up. This TCR was recovered from a male donor with early-stage non-small cell lung cancer. V gene TRBV24-1 combines with J gene TRBJ1-1; weak D call: TRBD1 (6 bases). CDR3 protein: CATRSQGNTEAFF. CDR3 bases: TGTGCCACCAGATCACAGGGGAACACTGAAGCTTTCTTT.